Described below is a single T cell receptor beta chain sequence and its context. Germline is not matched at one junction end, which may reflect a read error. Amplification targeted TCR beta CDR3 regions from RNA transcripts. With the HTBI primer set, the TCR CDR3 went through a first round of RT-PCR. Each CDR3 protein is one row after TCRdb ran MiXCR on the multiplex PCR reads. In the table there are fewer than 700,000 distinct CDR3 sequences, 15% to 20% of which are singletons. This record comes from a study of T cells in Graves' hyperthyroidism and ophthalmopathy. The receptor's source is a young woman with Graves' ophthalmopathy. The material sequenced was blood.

In DNA, the CDR3 is TGTGCCACCAGTGACCGGGACAGCTATGGCTACACCTTC. This translates into CATSDRDSYGYTF. The chain has TRBV10-3 and TRBJ1-2; the match to TRBD1 covers 7 bases. The V gene's germline CDR1 is ENHRY and CDR2 SYGVKD. This CDR3 has 13 residues.